These 21 T cell receptor beta chains were all obtained from the same sample, sequenced in a study of cytomegalovirus exposure and HLA in healthy donors. The PCR was carried out with 60 Vbeta primers and 13 Jbeta primers. Data came from immunoSEQ multiplex PCR; TCRdb stores just in-frame clones and leaves some out. The table lists approximately 140,000 clones, about 80% of them singletons. The sequenced material came from PBMCs. These receptors originate from a woman in her thirties or forties in good health and CMV-seronegative.

This clone has just a few counts. The chain couples TRBV19 to TRBJ1-1; D is possibly TRBD1 (5 bases). Germline CDR1 LNHDA, CDR2 SQIVND (reference sequence). V was shortened by 1 base and J by 5 bases, with 14 bases between the two germline ends. The CDR3 consists of 15 residues. This CDR3 reads CASSIAQGGRTEAFF. The DNA for the CDR3 is TGTGCCAGTAGTATAGCCCAGGGTGGGAGGACTGAAGCTTTCTTT.

The V gene is TRBV4-3, the J gene TRBJ2-5; the match to TRBD2 covers 8 bases. Looked up from germline, CDR1 is LGHNA and CDR2 is YSLEER. The CDR3 contains 20 residues. V lost 0 bases, J lost 4 bases, and 19 bases stayed unmatched. The CDR3 coding sequence is TGCGCCAGCAGCCAAGACACAATAGGGCGGGGGGCCTCCTGGGGAGAGACCCAGTACTTC. Protein: CASSQDTIGRGASWGETQYF.

This clone was picked up a small number of times. The chain is built from TRBV6-5 and TRBJ1-5; 8 bases map to TRBD1. The CDR3 length is 14 residues. Trimming at V came to 5 bases and at J to 2 bases, leaving 2 bases not matched to a gene. Germline CDR1 is MNHEY and CDR2 is SVGAGI. Written as DNA, the CDR3 is TGTGCCAGCAGTCGGGACAGGCGCAATCAGCCCCAGCATTTT. As protein: CASSRDRRNQPQHF.

This chain links TRBV6-5 with TRBJ1-2; a possible D gene is TRBD1 (6 bases). V was cut by 0 bases and J by 4 bases, with 9 bases left in between. This CDR3 is built from 14 residues. Per germline, CDR1 MNHEY and CDR2 SVGAGI. The CDR3: CASSYSLGGYGYTF. The CDR3 DNA follows: TGTGCCAGCAGTTACTCTCTAGGGGGCTATGGCTACACCTTC.

The chain combines TRBV6-5 with TRBJ1-2, with TRBD1 matching over 11 bases. J lost 3 bases, V lost 6 bases, and 3 bases had no gene match. This CDR3 is 14 amino acids long. Germline loops: CDR1 MNHEY, CDR2 SVGAGI. The CDR3 loop reads CASSRTGGDYGYTF. The CDR3 nucleotides read TGTGCCAGCAGCAGGACAGGGGGCGACTATGGCTACACCTTC.

The V call is TRBV6-5, the J call TRBJ1-2, with 7 bases aligning to TRBD1. The length of the CDR3 is 15 residues. J was trimmed by 5 bases and V by 2 bases; bases with no gene match: 8. Germline lookup yields CDR1 MNHEY and CDR2 SVGAGI. In DNA form, the CDR3 reads TGTGCCAGCAGTTACGGGAAAGGGACAGCTTATGGCTACACCTTC. It encodes CASSYGKGTAYGYTF.

The J gene is TRBJ1-2, the V gene TRBV18; no clear D gene. The V end was cut by 5 bases, the J end by 4 bases, with 8 bases between. CDR3 length: 12 residues. Germline assignment: CDR1 KGHSH and CDR2 LQKENI. In DNA, the CDR3 is TGTGCCAGCTCATCGGACTTCTATGGCTACACCTTC. Its protein is CASSSDFYGYTF.

The CDR3 coding sequence is TGTGCCAGCCTAACTGAGCTCGGGGAGCTGTTTTTT. Its translation is CASLTELGELFF. This chain uses TRBV27 with TRBJ2-2; no firm D call. The CDR3 length is 12 residues. The V and J ends lost 8 bases and 7 bases respectively, with 11 bases between them. CDR1 MNHEY and CDR2 SMNVEV come from the germline V gene (reference sequence).

The CDR3 reads CASRLLADEQYF. Written as DNA, the CDR3 is TGTGCCAGCAGGTTACTAGCGGACGAGCAGTACTTC. This rearrangement joins TRBV6-1 to TRBJ2-7, with 8 bases fitting TRBD2. Trimming took 6 bases from V and 5 from J; bases not matched to a gene: 3. CDR1 is MNHNS and CDR2 is SASEGT in the germline V gene. There are 12 residues in the CDR3.

This chain's CDR3 is CASSRAYNEQFF. As DNA, the CDR3 is TGTGCCAGTAGTCGAGCGTACAATGAGCAGTTCTTC. V is TRBV19 and J is TRBJ2-1; D gene uncertain. V was trimmed by 5 bases and J by 4 bases, leaving 6 bases between them. This CDR3 is built from 12 residues. CDR1 is LNHDA, CDR2 SQIVND, per germline (reference sequence).

CDR3 in amino acids: CASSLRGAQGTEAFF. The CDR3, as DNA: TGTGCCAGCAGCTTACGGGGGGCGCAGGGCACTGAAGCTTTCTTT. The chain combines TRBV7-3 with TRBJ1-1, with D tentatively TRBD1 (6 bases). Per the germline V gene, CDR1 is SGHTA and CDR2 is FQGTGA. This CDR3 has 15 amino acids. V gave up 2 bases and J gave up 4 bases, with 14 bases separating them.

J is TRBJ2-1 and V is TRBV9, with 9 bases fitting TRBD1. The J segment lost 6 bases and the V segment lost 0 bases, leaving 7 bases of the junction unmatched. Germline V lookup: CDR1 SGDLS, CDR2 YYNGEE. CDR3 length: 16 amino acids. The CDR3 DNA reads as TGTGCCAGCAGCGTAGAACCCGGGACAGGGTCCAATGAGCAGTTCTTC. It translates to CASSVEPGTGSNEQFF.

In this sample, this clone turned up once. The rearrangement uses TRBV28 and TRBJ1-3; TRBD1 aligns across 7 bases. V lost 6 bases and J lost 2; bases outside the gene matches: 13. Germline V lookup: CDR1 MDHEN, CDR2 SYDVKM. CDR3 length equals 17 residues. The CDR3 nucleotides are TGTGCCAGCAGCCACTACCGACAGGGTCTCACTGGAAACACCATATATTTT. Translated, it gives CASSHYRQGLTGNTIYF.

This chain joins TRBV7-2 and TRBJ2-7, with D maybe TRBD1 (6 bases). The germline V gene has CDR1 SGHTA and CDR2 FQGNSA. The CDR3 covers 14 residues. Trimming left V 5 bases short and J 5 bases short, with 16 bases between. CDR3 in amino acids: CASSRQGRLNEQYF. The CDR3 DNA reads TGTGCCAGCAGCCGTCAGGGGAGACTCAACGAGCAGTACTTC.

This clone was detected only a few times. The J gene is TRBJ2-2, the V gene TRBV7-8; D might be TRBD2 (5 bases). The V and J ends lost 2 bases and 4 bases respectively, with 14 bases between them. Germline CDR1 reads SGHVS; CDR2 reads FQNEAQ. The CDR3 consists of 16 residues. CDR3 in amino acids: CASSLLPTAGTGELFF. Here the CDR3 DNA reads TGTGCCAGCAGCTTATTGCCCACGGCGGGCACCGGGGAGCTGTTTTTT.

This chain uses TRBV7-2 with TRBJ1-1; D ambiguous. CDR1 is SGHTA, CDR2 FQGNSA, per germline. V was trimmed by 1 base and J by 3 bases, leaving 6 bases between them. CDR3 length: 13 amino acids. The CDR3: CASSLVGDTEAFF. CDR3 sequence (DNA): TGTGCCAGCAGCTTAGTCGGGGACACTGAAGCTTTCTTT.

This clone was seen a few times. This rearrangement joins TRBV6-5 to TRBJ1-4; no reliable D call. CDR3 size: 12 residues. Germline assignment: CDR1 MNHEY and CDR2 SVGAGI. Trimming removed 10 bases from V and 8 bases from J, with 14 bases in between. CDR3 DNA: TGTGCCACCCGTCGGGGTGACGAAAAACTGTTTTTT. It yields the protein CATRRGDEKLFF.

The V and J genes are TRBV19 and TRBJ1-1, with D unresolved. From germline, CDR1 is LNHDA and CDR2 SQIVND (reference sequence). The CDR3 length is 13 residues. Trimming pared 6 bases from V and 0 bases from J, leaving 8 bases between. Written as DNA, the CDR3 is TGTGCCAGTAGATGGTCAGTGAACACTGAAGCTTTCTTT. This codes for CASRWSVNTEAFF.

This chain joins TRBV5-6 and TRBJ2-1; 10 nucleotides agree with TRBD2. Per germline, CDR1 SGHDT and CDR2 YYEEEE. CDR3 length equals 16 residues. The J segment lost 15 bases and the V segment lost 4 bases, leaving 19 bases of the junction unmatched. The CDR3 protein is CASSNLGLAAAEGSFF. DNA for the CDR3: TGTGCCAGCAGCAATCTAGGACTAGCGGCCGCGGAGGGGTCGTTCTTC.

The CDR3 spells CASSLGLAGITGELFF. CDR3 in DNA: TGTGCCAGCAGCTTAGGACTAGCGGGAATCACCGGGGAGCTGTTTTTT. The chain couples TRBV7-9 to TRBJ2-2; TRBD2 matches at 11 bases. Germline V gene data show CDR1 as SEHNR and CDR2 as FQNEAQ (reference sequence). The J segment lost 4 bases and the V segment lost 1 base, leaving 2 bases of the junction unmatched. This CDR3 region has 16 residues.

The V gene is TRBV7-6, the J gene TRBJ2-2; D is uncertain. The CDR3 consists of 13 residues. Germline CDR1 reads SGHVS; CDR2 reads FNYEAQ. V was pared by 5 bases and J by 1 base, with 5 bases between. In nucleotides, the CDR3 is TGTGCCAGCAGCCTCAGGAACACCGGGGAGCTGTTTTTT. It is translated as CASSLRNTGELFF. The whole variable domain, remainder taken from reference TRBV7-6 and TRBJ2-2, is GAGVSQSPRYKVTKRGQDVALRCDPISGHVSLYWYRQALGQGPEFLTYFNYEAQQDKSGLPNDRFSAERPEGSISTLTIQRTEQRDSAMYRCASSLRNTGELFFGEGSRLTVL.